The TCR beta chain under discussion was sequenced for a study of CD8 T cells in Susac syndrome. The germline V gene has CDR1 GTSNPN and CDR2 SVGIG (reference sequence). Germline trimming cut 0 bases from V and 5 bases from J; bases unmatched to any gene: 6. The CDR3 runs 14 residues. Roughly 0.45 to 1 ug RNA was reverse transcribed with random hexamers. Multiplex immunoSEQ PCR targeted 54 Vbeta and 13 Jbeta TCR beta segments. One entry per CDR3 protein results from TCRdb running MiXCR on the immunoSEQ multiplex PCR reads. The repertoire holds about 400,000 distinct CDR3 sequences, with approximately 85% as singletons. Peripheral blood CD8+ and CD4+ T cells were profiled by TCR beta sequencing. FACS was used to enrich TEMRA cells, whereas the CD8+ and CD4+ T cells were obtained by negative isolation.

The TCR originated in a human donor with multiple sclerosis. The chain joins TRBV30 to TRBJ2-7; 8 nucleotides line up with TRBD2. Sequenced: CD8+ T cells from PBMCs. The CDR3 DNA is TGTGCCTGGAGTGTACTTGCGGGAGGAGACGAGCAGTACTTC. It specifies CAWSVLAGGDEQYF.